A selection of T cell receptor beta chains follows, all from one sample in a study of cytomegalovirus exposure and HLA in healthy donors. Clones were sequenced by immunoSEQ multiplex PCR, and TCRdb holds only the in-frame ones, with some missing. Seen here are roughly 120,000 clones, 70% to 80% observed once, and the top ten hold 3.6%. Input material: PBMCs. These receptors were collected from a man aged 40-49 years in good health and CMV-seronegative. CDR3s include the opening cysteine and the closing phenylalanine or tryptophan. Fields, in order: clone size, J gene, V gene, D gene, CDR3 DNA, CDR3 protein. D genes are given only for firm matches. The size of a clone is reported for some rows only, either as once, few or many, or as a class for expanded clones.

-	TRBJ2-2	TRBV11-2	-	TGTGCCAGCAGCTCCCGAGCCCGGTCGAACACCGGGGAGCTGTTTTTT	CASSSRARSNTGELFF
-	TRBJ2-5	TRBV5-8	-	TGTGCCAGCAGCCCGGAGTTTTCGGTGCAAGAGACCCAGTACTTC	CASSPEFSVQETQYF
-	TRBJ1-1	TRBV27	-	TGTGCCAGCAGTTTATACAGGAACACTGAAGCTTTCTTT	CASSLYRNTEAFF
-	TRBJ2-2	TRBV19	-	TGTGCCAGTATTAACCGAGAATACGCCGGGGAGCTGTTTTTT	CASINREYAGELFF
-	TRBJ1-2	TRBV7-3	-	TGTGCCAGCAGCCCCATGGGGGGGGACGGCTACACCTTC	CASSPMGGDGYTF
-	TRBJ1-5	TRBV19	-	TGTGCCAGTAGTCAGGATAGCAATCAGCCCCAGCATTTT	CASSQDSNQPQHF
-	TRBJ1-6	TRBV6-5	TRBD1	TGTGCCAGCAGTTACCGCGGGACAGCGAATTCACCCCTCCACTTT	CASSYRGTANSPLHF
-	TRBJ2-2	TRBV2	TRBD1	TGTGCCAGCAGTGGACAGGGGCCCAACACCGGGGAGCTGTTTTTT	CASSGQGPNTGELFF
-	TRBJ2-3	TRBV4-3	-	TGCGCCAGCAGCCAAGGAGTCCTAGCCGGAGATACGCAGTATTTT	CASSQGVLAGDTQYF
few	TRBJ1-3	TRBV10-3	-	TGTGCCATCAAGAGGGAAGAGTCTGGAAACACCATATATTTT	CAIKREESGNTIYF
-	TRBJ2-2	TRBV4-1	TRBD2	TGCGCCAGCAGCCAAGGTGGCGGGAGAAACACCGGGGAGCTGTTTTTT	CASSQGGGRNTGELFF
-	TRBJ2-7	TRBV30	-	TGTGCCTGGGATCAGACAGGTAACGAGCAGTACTTC	CAWDQTGNEQYF
-	TRBJ2-5	TRBV2	TRBD1	TGTGCCAGCAGTGAGGGTTGGACAGGCCAAGAGACCCAGTACTTC	CASSEGWTGQETQYF
-	TRBJ2-7	TRBV11-2	TRBD1	TGTGCCAGCAGCTCGACAGGGCCCAAGCAGTACTTC	CASSSTGPKQYF
-	TRBJ1-5	TRBV7-8	-	TGTGCCAGCAGCTTATTGGTTGCGTTGCAGCCCCAGCATTTT	CASSLLVALQPQHF
-	TRBJ2-7	TRBV11-2	-	TGTGCCAGCAGCCCGGGGGACGAGCAGTACTTC	CASSPGDEQYF
-	TRBJ2-7	TRBV7-8	TRBD2	TGTGCCAGCAGCCTAGGTCCGGGGGGACTAGCGCTCTCCTACGAGCAGTACTTC	CASSLGPGGLALSYEQYF
few	TRBJ1-2	TRBV5-4	TRBD1	TGTGCCAGCAGCCACCGGGACAGGGTCTCCTATGGCTACACCTTC	CASSHRDRVSYGYTF
-	TRBJ2-7	TRBV5-6	TRBD2	TGTGCCAGCAGCTGGACTAGCGGGGAAATCTACGAGCAGTACTTC	CASSWTSGEIYEQYF
-	TRBJ1-6	TRBV5-8	-	TGTGCCAGCAGCCGCCTGGGTGGTGGGCAGGGATATTCACCCCTCCACTTT	CASSRLGGGQGYSPLHF
-	TRBJ1-2	TRBV4-3	TRBD1	TGCGCCAGCAGCCAAGTACCGGACAGGGATGGCTACACCTTC	CASSQVPDRDGYTF
-	TRBJ2-2	TRBV27	TRBD1	TGTGCCAGCAGACCCCTGACGACAGGGGGGGACACCGGGGAGCTGTTTTTT	CASRPLTTGGDTGELFF
-	TRBJ1-2	TRBV7-3	TRBD1	TGTGCCAGCAGCGTGGGGACAGGGGGCACGGGGGGCTACACCTTC	CASSVGTGGTGGYTF
-	TRBJ1-2	TRBV7-9	-	TGTGCCAGCACAAGATCGGGTACGGACTATGGCTACACCTTC	CASTRSGTDYGYTF